This is a list of T cell receptor beta chains from one sample in a study of cytomegalovirus exposure and HLA in healthy donors. Libraries were prepared by immunoSEQ multiplex PCR; TCRdb keeps only in-frame clonotypes and omits some of them. The data show 150,000 to 200,000 clones, 81% seen once. Sequencing was performed on PBMCs. Receptor source: a man between 18 and 29 years old in good health and CMV-seronegative. The CDR3 runs from the conserved cysteine through the conserved F or W. D genes are given only for firm matches. The size entry is marked missing in some rows and otherwise reads once, few, many or a size class.

D gene	V gene	clone size	J gene	CDR3 DNA	CDR3 protein
TRBD2	TRBV5-4	.	TRBJ2-1	TGTGCCAGCAGCCTTCCCCCGATCTCTAGCGGACTCTACAATGAGCAGTTCTTC	CASSLPPISSGLYNEQFF
.	TRBV7-8	.	TRBJ2-1	TGTGCCAGCAGTCCTCTCCCAGCGATGTACAATGAGCAGTTCTTC	CASSPLPAMYNEQFF
TRBD2	TRBV18	.	TRBJ2-3	TGTGCCAGCTCAACTTCGGGACTAGCGGGGCGGAGAGATACGCAGTATTTT	CASSTSGLAGRRDTQYF
.	TRBV9	.	TRBJ2-7	TGTGCCAGCAGTCTGAACCAGGTTACTAGGGTATCCGGCGAGCAGTACTTC	CASSLNQVTRVSGEQYF
.	TRBV9	.	TRBJ1-2	TGTGCCAGCAGCGTAGGAACAGCTATCTATGGCTACACCTTC	CASSVGTAIYGYTF
TRBD1	TRBV29-1	.	TRBJ2-7	TGCAGCGCCGTGACCGGGACAGGGGCAAGCGAGCAGTACTTC	CSAVTGTGASEQYF
.	TRBV4-2	once	TRBJ1-2	TGTGCCAGCAGCCAGGGATACGGGCAGGAGGGCGGCTACACCTTC	CASSQGYGQEGGYTF
TRBD1	TRBV30	.	TRBJ2-5	TGTGCCTGGAATAGGGACAGGGTGGGGGAGACCCAGTACTTC	CAWNRDRVGETQYF
.	TRBV5-1	.	TRBJ2-2	TGCGCCAGCAGCTTGTCCCTTTCCTCAGGGAACACCGGGGAGCTGTTTTTT	CASSLSLSSGNTGELFF
.	TRBV4-1	.	TRBJ2-1	TGCGCCAGCAGCCAAGAGGGCTCATTCAATGAGCAGTTCTTC	CASSQEGSFNEQFF
.	TRBV18	.	TRBJ1-3	TGTGCCAGCTCACGACAGACAGGTGGATCTGGAAACACCATATATTTT	CASSRQTGGSGNTIYF
.	TRBV10-1	.	TRBJ1-4	TGCGCCAGTCCATGGCCACTACCGCATGAAAAACTGTTTTTT	CASPWPLPHEKLFF
TRBD1	TRBV5-1	.	TRBJ2-3	TGCGCCAGCAGCTTGGGGAGGACAGGGCCAGATACGCAGTATTTT	CASSLGRTGPDTQYF
.	TRBV19	few	TRBJ1-1	TGTGCCAGTACCTCACAGGTTGGGTGGGTGAACACTGAAGCTTTCTTT	CASTSQVGWVNTEAFF
TRBD1	TRBV6-1	.	TRBJ1-2	TGTGCCAGCAGTTCGGGACAGGGGGCGCATGGCTACACCTTC	CASSSGQGAHGYTF
.	TRBV2	.	TRBJ2-7	TGTGCCAGCAGTGAAGGGTGGGAGCGGAGGCACTACGAGCAGTACTTC	CASSEGWERRHYEQYF
TRBD2	TRBV28	.	TRBJ2-7	TGTGCCAGCAGTTCCTTTGGGCTAGCGGTAATTTACGAGCAGTACTTC	CASSSFGLAVIYEQYF
.	TRBV5-4	.	TRBJ2-7	TGTGCCAGCAGCAGAGAACAGAGCTCCTACGAGCAGTACTTC	CASSREQSSYEQYF
TRBD1	TRBV9	.	TRBJ1-3	TGTGCCAGCAGCATCCGGGACAGGGGAAACACCATATATTTT	CASSIRDRGNTIYF
.	TRBV6-1	.	TRBJ1-5	TGTGCCAGCACCCCCGGTCATAGCAATCAGCCCCAGCATTTT	CASTPGHSNQPQHF
.	TRBV19	.	TRBJ2-1	TGTGCCAGTGCATACGGTGGTAACTCCTACAATGAGCAGTTCTTC	CASAYGGNSYNEQFF
.	TRBV30	few	TRBJ1-1	TGTGCCTGGACCGCGCCGGGGGGGCAGAGGGGTAACACTGAAGCTTTCTTT	CAWTAPGGQRGNTEAFF
TRBD1	TRBV6-5	once	TRBJ2-5	TGTGCCAGCAGTTACCCGGACAGGGGACAGACCCAGTACTTC	CASSYPDRGQTQYF
.	TRBV5-6	.	TRBJ2-3	TGTGCCAGCATAGGCACAGATACGCAGTATTTT	CASIGTDTQYF
.	TRBV7-3	.	TRBJ1-5	TGTGCCAGCGCCAGCGACTCCAATCAGCCCCAGCATTTT	CASASDSNQPQHF
.	TRBV6-5	.	TRBJ2-7	TGTGCCAGCAGCAGAGGAGGGTTCCCTTCCTACGAGCAGTACTTC	CASSRGGFPSYEQYF
TRBD2	TRBV19	.	TRBJ2-1	TGTGCCAGTACAGCGGGACTAGCGGGGGGCTACAATGAGCAGTTCTTC	CASTAGLAGGYNEQFF
.	TRBV2	few	TRBJ2-3	TGTGCCAGCGGCGGGACAGCTGGCACAGATACGCAGTATTTT	CASGGTAGTDTQYF
.	TRBV4-1	.	TRBJ1-2	TGCGCCAGCAGCCAAGGACCCCGGGACTATGGCTACACCTTC	CASSQGPRDYGYTF
TRBD2	TRBV7-9	once	TRBJ2-7	TGTGCCAGCAGCTTAGCCCTAGCGGGGGGGCTAGGGCAGTACTTC	CASSLALAGGLGQYF
TRBD1	TRBV4-1	.	TRBJ1-5	TGCGCCAGCAGCCAAGAAGGGACAGGGTTCGATCAGCCCCAGCATTTT	CASSQEGTGFDQPQHF
.	TRBV21-1	few	TRBJ1-2	TGTGCCAGCAGCAAAGCGCTTCCCGAGCCAACAGAGAGAGCTAACTATGGCTACACCTTC	CASSKALPEPTERANYGYTF
TRBD1	TRBV29-1	once	TRBJ1-3	TGCAGCGCGGGGGGGGACAGCTTTTCTGGAAACACCATATATTTT	CSAGGDSFSGNTIYF
.	TRBV28	.	TRBJ1-5	TGTGCCAGCAGATACGCAGGATATAGCAATCAGCCCCAGCATTTT	CASRYAGYSNQPQHF
.	TRBV10-1	.	TRBJ1-1	TGCGCCAGCAGTGGGAACAGGAACACTGAAGCTTTCTTT	CASSGNRNTEAFF
.	TRBV5-1	.	TRBJ2-2	TGCGCCAGCAGCGTCGACAGGTCCGGCACCGGGGAGCTGTTTTTT	CASSVDRSGTGELFF
.	TRBV6-1	.	TRBJ1-1	TGTGCCAGCAGTGAAACCCCAAACACGGGGTCGAGGATGGAAGCTTTCTTT	CASSETPNTGSRMEAFF
TRBD2	TRBV6-1	few	TRBJ2-1	TGTGCCAGCTCGGCTAGCGGGGGGGCCATTGAGCAGTTCTTC	CASSASGGAIEQFF
.	TRBV5-1	.	TRBJ2-7	TGCGCCAGCACCTATTCAGGGGGGTATGCCGACGAGCAGTACTTC	CASTYSGGYADEQYF
TRBD1	TRBV25-1	.	TRBJ2-5	TGTGCCAGCAGTGAATATCCAGCCTACAGGGGAGAGACCCAGTACTTC	CASSEYPAYRGETQYF
.	TRBV5-8	few	TRBJ1-5	TGTGCCAGCAGCTGGCAGGGGAGTAGCAATCAGCCCCAGCATTTT	CASSWQGSSNQPQHF
TRBD1	TRBV5-8	.	TRBJ1-4	TGTGCCAGCAGCTTTCGTCAAGATGCAGGGGGCCGTAATGAAAAACTGTTTTTT	CASSFRQDAGGRNEKLFF
TRBD2	TRBV15	.	TRBJ2-7	TGTGCCACCAGTTTTCCGGGACTAGCGGGAGTACGGGAGCAGTACTTC	CATSFPGLAGVREQYF
.	TRBV27	.	TRBJ1-2	TGTGCCAGCAGTTTAAACAGTTTCTATGGCTACACCTTC	CASSLNSFYGYTF
.	TRBV5-4	.	TRBJ2-7	TGTGCCAGCAGCCGCGCCTCAACCCTTGCCTACGAGCAGTACTTC	CASSRASTLAYEQYF